Listed below are T cell receptor beta chains from one sample, sequenced in a study of T cells in Graves' hyperthyroidism and ophthalmopathy. TCRdb redid the calling of the multiplex PCR reads with MiXCR, one entry per CDR3 protein. This sample has 550,000 to 700,000 distinct CDR3 sequences, with roughly 14% found just once. Source material: blood. These receptors came from a woman between 40 and 55 years old with Graves' ophthalmopathy. CDR3s include the opening cysteine and the closing phenylalanine or tryptophan. A D gene is named only where the DNA matches it firmly. Clone size, where shown, is once, few, many, or a class for clones that have expanded.

j_gene,d_gene,abundance,v_gene,CDR3aa,CDR3nt
TRBJ1-1,-,many,TRBV12-3/TRBV12-4,CASSRGALRAFF,TGTGCCAGCAGTCGGGGGGCGCTTCGAGCTTTCTTT
TRBJ2-5,TRBD1,few,TRBV20-1,CSANNRGFGETQYF,TGCAGTGCTAATAACAGGGGTTTCGGGGAGACCCAGTACTTC
TRBJ1-2,-,many,TRBV7-2,CASSLYQFRDGYTF,TGTGCCAGCAGCTTATACCAGTTTAGGGATGGCTACACCTTC
TRBJ1-1,-,-,TRBV12-3/TRBV12-4,CASRLKSTEAFF,TGTGCCAGCAGACTCAAGAGCACTGAAGCTTTCTTT
TRBJ1-2,-,many,TRBV28,CASSSHRFGYTF,TGTGCCAGCAGTTCCCACAGGTTTGGCTACACCTTC
TRBJ2-7,TRBD2,few,TRBV10-3,CAISGPPGLGSSYEQYF,TGTGCCATCAGTGGGCCCCCGGGACTAGGAAGCTCCTACGAGCAGTACTTC
TRBJ2-5,TRBD2,many,TRBV20-1,CSARRVAGEGETQYF,TGCAGTGCTAGGAGAGTAGCGGGAGAGGGGGAGACCCAGTACTTC
TRBJ2-5,-,many,TRBV30,CAWSAGNPLEETQYF,TGTGCCTGGAGTGCCGGGAACCCTCTTGAAGAGACCCAGTACTTC
TRBJ2-7,-,many,TRBV28,CASSLGGESYEQYF,TGTGCCAGCAGCTTAGGTGGCGAGAGCTACGAGCAGTACTTC
TRBJ2-4,-,many,TRBV19,CASKAKNIQYF,TGTGCCAGTAAGGCCAAAAACATTCAGTACTTC
TRBJ2-7,-,many,TRBV6-2/TRBV6-3,CASSYDVASEQYF,TGTGCCAGCAGTTACGACGTCGCGTCCGAGCAGTACTTC
TRBJ2-5,-,-,TRBV7-2,CASSLPSETQYF,TGTGCCAGCAGCTTACCCTCAGAGACCCAGTACTTC
TRBJ1-2,TRBD1,-,TRBV5-1,CASSQPSRTGSYGYTF,TGCGCCAGCAGCCAACCTTCTCGGACAGGGTCCTATGGCTACACCTTC
TRBJ1-3,TRBD1,few,TRBV29-1,CSVSTGVLSGNTIYF,TGCAGCGTCTCGACAGGGGTCCTCTCTGGAAACACCATATATTTT
TRBJ2-4,-,-,TRBV20-1,CSARDGDFKYF,TGCAGTGCTAGAGACGGGGACTTTAAGTACTTC
TRBJ1-2,TRBD1,many,TRBV28,CASTGTGNNYGYTF,TGTGCCAGCACCGGGACAGGGAATAACTATGGCTACACCTTC
TRBJ1-5,-,many,TRBV20-1,CSARETYYSNQPQHF,TGCAGTGCTAGGGAGACCTATTATAGCAATCAGCCCCAGCATTTT
TRBJ2-7,-,many,TRBV5-6,CASSFGSDTYEQYF,TGTGCCAGCAGCTTTGGAAGTGATACCTACGAGCAGTACTTC
TRBJ1-1,-,many,TRBV6-2/TRBV6-3,CASSFMDVMNTEAFF,TGTGCCAGCAGTTTCATGGACGTCATGAACACTGAAGCTTTCTTT
TRBJ2-7,-,few,TRBV30,CAWSRPPASYEQYF,TGTGCCTGGAGTCGCCCCCCGGCCTCCTACGAGCAGTACTTC
TRBJ1-2,TRBD1,many,TRBV7-8,CASSPTRGGIGYGYTF,TGTGCCAGCAGTCCAACAAGAGGGGGCATCGGCTATGGCTACACCTTC
TRBJ1-1,TRBD1,few,TRBV12-3/TRBV12-4,CASSSTTGGPEAFF,TGTGCCAGCAGTTCAACTACAGGGGGCCCTGAAGCTTTCTTT
TRBJ2-5,-,few,TRBV18,CASSPSESQETQYF,TGTGCCAGCTCACCGTCGGAATCTCAAGAGACCCAGTACTTC